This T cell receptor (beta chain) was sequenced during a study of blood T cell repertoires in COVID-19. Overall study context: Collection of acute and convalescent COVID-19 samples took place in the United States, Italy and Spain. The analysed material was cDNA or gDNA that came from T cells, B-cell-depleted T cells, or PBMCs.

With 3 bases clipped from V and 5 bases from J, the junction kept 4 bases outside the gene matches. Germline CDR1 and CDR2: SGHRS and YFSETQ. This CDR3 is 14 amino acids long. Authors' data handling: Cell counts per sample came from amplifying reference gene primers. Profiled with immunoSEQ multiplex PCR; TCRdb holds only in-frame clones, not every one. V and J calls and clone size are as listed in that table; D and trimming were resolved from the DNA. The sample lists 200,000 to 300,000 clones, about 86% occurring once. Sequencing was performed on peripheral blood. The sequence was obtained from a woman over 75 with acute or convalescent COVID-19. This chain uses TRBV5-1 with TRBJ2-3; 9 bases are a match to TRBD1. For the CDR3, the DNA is TGCGCCAGCAGCTGGGGGGGACAGGGAGATACGCAGTATTTT. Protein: CASSWGGQGDTQYF.